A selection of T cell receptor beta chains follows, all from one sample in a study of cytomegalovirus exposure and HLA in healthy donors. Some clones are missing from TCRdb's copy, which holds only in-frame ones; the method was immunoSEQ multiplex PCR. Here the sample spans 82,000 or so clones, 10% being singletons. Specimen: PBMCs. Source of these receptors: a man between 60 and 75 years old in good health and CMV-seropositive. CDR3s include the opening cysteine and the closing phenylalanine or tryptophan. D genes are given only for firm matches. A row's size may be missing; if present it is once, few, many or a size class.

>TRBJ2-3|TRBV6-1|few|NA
CASSPGAASTDTQYF
TGTGCCAGCAGTCCGGGAGCCGCGAGCACAGATACGCAGTATTTT
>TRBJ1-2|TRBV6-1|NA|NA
CASSEAGGAGLSPYGYTF
TGTGCCAGCAGTGAAGCGGGAGGGGCAGGGTTAAGCCCATATGGCTACACCTTC
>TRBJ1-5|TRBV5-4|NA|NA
CASSTQGNSNQPQHF
TGTGCCAGCAGTACACAGGGTAATAGCAATCAGCCCCAGCATTTT
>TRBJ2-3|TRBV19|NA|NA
CASSPPGTDTQYF
TGTGCCAGTAGTCCCCCCGGGACAGATACGCAGTATTTT
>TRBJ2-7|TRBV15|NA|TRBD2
CATSREEPVLAGFSYEQYF
TGTGCCACCAGCAGGGAGGAACCCGTACTAGCGGGGTTCTCCTACGAGCAGTACTTC
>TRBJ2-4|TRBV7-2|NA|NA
CASSLGGRAKNIQYF
TGTGCCAGCAGCTTAGGGGGCCGAGCCAAAAACATTCAGTACTTC
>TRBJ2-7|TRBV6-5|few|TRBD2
CASSPSSGTSYEQYF
TGTGCCAGCAGTCCCAGTAGCGGGACCTCCTACGAGCAGTACTTC
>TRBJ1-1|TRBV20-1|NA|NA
CSAHQAGVAFF
TGCAGTGCTCACCAAGCAGGGGTCGCTTTCTTT
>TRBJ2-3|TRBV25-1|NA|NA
CASSGLADTQYF
TGTGCCAGCAGTGGCTTAGCAGATACGCAGTATTTT
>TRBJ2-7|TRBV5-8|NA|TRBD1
CASSTGDARYEQYF
TGTGCCAGCAGTACAGGGGACGCTAGGTACGAGCAGTACTTC
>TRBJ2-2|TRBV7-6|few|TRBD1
CASSSNPTGVTGELFF
TGTGCCAGCAGCTCCAACCCCACAGGGGTCACCGGGGAGCTGTTTTTT
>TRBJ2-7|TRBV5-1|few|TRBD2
CASSSGLALSYEQYF
TGCGCCAGCAGCTCGGGACTAGCGCTCTCCTACGAGCAGTATTTC
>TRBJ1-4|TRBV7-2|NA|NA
CASSLRGGKLFF
TGTGCCAGCAGCCTCAGGGGCGGGAAACTGTTTTTT
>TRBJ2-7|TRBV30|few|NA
CAWSVRLSYEQYF
TGTGCCTGGAGTGTACGTCTGAGCTACGAGCAGTACTTC
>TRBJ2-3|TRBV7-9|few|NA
CASSRLSGSDTQYF
TGTGCCAGCAGCCGCTTGTCAGGCTCAGATACGCAGTATTTT
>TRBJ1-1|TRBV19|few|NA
CASRLNQGEAFF
TGTGCCAGTAGATTAAACCAGGGTGAAGCTTTCTTT
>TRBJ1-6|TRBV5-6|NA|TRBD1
CASDRDRPEDSPLHF
TGTGCCAGCGATCGGGACAGGCCTGAGGATTCACCCCTCCACTTT
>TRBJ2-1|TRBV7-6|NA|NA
CASSLGGEITEQFF
TGTGCCAGCAGCTTAGGCGGGGAAATCACTGAGCAGTTCTTC
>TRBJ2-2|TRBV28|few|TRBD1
CASSLEPGQGSAGELFF
TGTGCCAGCAGTTTGGAACCGGGACAGGGGTCCGCCGGGGAGCTGTTTTTT
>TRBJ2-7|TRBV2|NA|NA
CASRIRTYEQYF
TGTGCCAGCAGGATCCGAACTTACGAGCAGTACTTC
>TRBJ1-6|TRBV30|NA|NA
CAWTPGFNSPLHF
TGTGCCTGGACTCCGGGATTTAATTCACCCCTCCACTTT
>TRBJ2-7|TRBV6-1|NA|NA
CASIGIGTSEQYF
TGTGCCAGCATCGGGATAGGAACCTCCGAGCAGTACTTC
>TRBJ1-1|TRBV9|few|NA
CASSVASTPSEAFF
TGTGCCAGCAGCGTTGCTTCTACCCCCTCAGAAGCTTTCTTT
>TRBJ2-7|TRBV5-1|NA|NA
CASSLERWSSYEQYF
TGCGCCAGCAGCTTGGAGCGGTGGAGCTCCTACGAGCAGTACTTC
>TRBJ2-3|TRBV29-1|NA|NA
CSVETRYSTDTQYF
TGCAGCGTTGAGACAAGATATAGCACAGATACGCAGTATTTT
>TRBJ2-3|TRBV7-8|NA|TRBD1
CASSRRQGAKADTQYF
TGTGCCAGCAGCCGTCGACAGGGGGCGAAAGCAGATACGCAGTATTTT
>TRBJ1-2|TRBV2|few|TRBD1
CASSETRTGYDGYTF
TGTGCCAGCAGTGAAACAAGGACAGGGTACGATGGCTACACCTTC
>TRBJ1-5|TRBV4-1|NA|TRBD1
CASSKGDRYSNQPQHF
TGCGCCAGCAGCAAAGGGGACAGGTATAGCAATCAGCCCCAGCATTTT
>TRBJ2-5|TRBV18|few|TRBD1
CASSPYGTAQETQYF
TGTGCCAGCTCACCTTACGGGACAGCTCAAGAGACCCAGTACTTC
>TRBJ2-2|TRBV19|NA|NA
CATIWGDSGELFF
TGTGCCACCATCTGGGGCGACTCCGGGGAGCTGTTTTTT
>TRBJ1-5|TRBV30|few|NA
CAWSGPNQPQHF
TGTGCCTGGAGTGGGCCAAATCAGCCCCAGCATTTT
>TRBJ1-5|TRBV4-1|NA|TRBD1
CASSQTRQGGQPQHF
TGCGCCAGCAGCCAAACCCGACAGGGGGGACAGCCCCAGCATTTT